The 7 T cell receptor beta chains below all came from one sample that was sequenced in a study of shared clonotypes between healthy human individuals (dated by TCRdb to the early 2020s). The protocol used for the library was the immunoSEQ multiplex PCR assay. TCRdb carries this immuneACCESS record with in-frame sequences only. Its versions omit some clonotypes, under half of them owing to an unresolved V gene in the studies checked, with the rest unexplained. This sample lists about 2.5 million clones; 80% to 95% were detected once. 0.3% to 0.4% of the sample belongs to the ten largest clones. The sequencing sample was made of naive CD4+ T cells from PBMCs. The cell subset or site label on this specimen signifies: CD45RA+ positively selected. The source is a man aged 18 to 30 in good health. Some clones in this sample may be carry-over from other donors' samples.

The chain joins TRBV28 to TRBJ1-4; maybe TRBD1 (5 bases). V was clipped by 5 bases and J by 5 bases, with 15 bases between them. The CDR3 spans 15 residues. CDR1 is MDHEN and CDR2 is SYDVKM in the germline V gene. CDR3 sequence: CASSTLKGSNEKLFF. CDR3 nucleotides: TGTGCCAGCAGTACCCTAAAGGGGTCGAATGAAAAACTGTTTTTT.

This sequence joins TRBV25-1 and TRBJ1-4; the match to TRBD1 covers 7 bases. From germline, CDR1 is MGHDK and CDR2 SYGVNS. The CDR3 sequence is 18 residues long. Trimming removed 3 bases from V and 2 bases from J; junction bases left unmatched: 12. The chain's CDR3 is CASSEKLGGWSTNEKLFF. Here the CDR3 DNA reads TGTGCCAGCAGTGAGAAATTAGGGGGCTGGTCGACTAATGAAAAACTGTTTTTT.

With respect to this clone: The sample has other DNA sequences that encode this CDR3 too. The CDR3 region is CATSRDPGPYNEQFF. In nucleotides, the CDR3 is TGTGCCACCAGCAGAGATCCGGGACCATACAATGAGCAGTTCTTC. V usage is TRBV15 and J usage is TRBJ2-1; D could derive from TRBD1 or TRBD2 (5 bases each). V was cut by 0 bases and J by 4 bases, with 10 bases left in between. CDR1 LNHNV and CDR2 YYDKDF come from the germline V gene (reference sequence). The CDR3 is 15 amino acids.

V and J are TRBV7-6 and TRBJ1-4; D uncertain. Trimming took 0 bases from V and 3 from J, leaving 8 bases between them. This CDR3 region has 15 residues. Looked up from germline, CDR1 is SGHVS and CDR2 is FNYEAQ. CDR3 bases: TGTGCCAGCAGCTTAGCAGGGCGGGCTAATGAAAAACTGTTTTTT. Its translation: CASSLAGRANEKLFF.

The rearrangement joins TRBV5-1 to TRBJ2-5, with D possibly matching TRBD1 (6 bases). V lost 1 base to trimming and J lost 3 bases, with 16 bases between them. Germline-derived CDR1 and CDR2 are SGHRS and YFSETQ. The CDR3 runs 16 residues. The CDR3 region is CASSLFSIGGKETQYF. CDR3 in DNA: TGCGCCAGCAGCTTGTTTTCGATAGGGGGAAAAGAGACCCAGTACTTC. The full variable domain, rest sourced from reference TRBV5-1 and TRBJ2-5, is KAGVTQTPRYLIKTRGQQVTLSCSPISGHRSVSWYQQTPGQGLQFLFEYFSETQRNKGNFPGRFSGRQFSNSRSEMNVSTLELGDSALYLCASSLFSIGGKETQYFGPGTRLLVL.

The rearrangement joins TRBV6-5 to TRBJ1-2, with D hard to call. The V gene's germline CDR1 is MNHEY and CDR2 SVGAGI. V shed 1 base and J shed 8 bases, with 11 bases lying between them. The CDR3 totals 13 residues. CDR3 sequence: CASSYYRGWGYTF. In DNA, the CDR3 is TGTGCCAGCAGTTACTACAGAGGTTGGGGCTACACCTTC.

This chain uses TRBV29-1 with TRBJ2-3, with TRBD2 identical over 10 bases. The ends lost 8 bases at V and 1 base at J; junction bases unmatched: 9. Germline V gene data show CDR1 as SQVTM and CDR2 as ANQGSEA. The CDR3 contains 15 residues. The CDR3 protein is CSTQGGLAGTDTQYF. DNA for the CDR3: TGCAGCACCCAAGGCGGACTAGCGGGCACAGATACGCAGTATTTT.